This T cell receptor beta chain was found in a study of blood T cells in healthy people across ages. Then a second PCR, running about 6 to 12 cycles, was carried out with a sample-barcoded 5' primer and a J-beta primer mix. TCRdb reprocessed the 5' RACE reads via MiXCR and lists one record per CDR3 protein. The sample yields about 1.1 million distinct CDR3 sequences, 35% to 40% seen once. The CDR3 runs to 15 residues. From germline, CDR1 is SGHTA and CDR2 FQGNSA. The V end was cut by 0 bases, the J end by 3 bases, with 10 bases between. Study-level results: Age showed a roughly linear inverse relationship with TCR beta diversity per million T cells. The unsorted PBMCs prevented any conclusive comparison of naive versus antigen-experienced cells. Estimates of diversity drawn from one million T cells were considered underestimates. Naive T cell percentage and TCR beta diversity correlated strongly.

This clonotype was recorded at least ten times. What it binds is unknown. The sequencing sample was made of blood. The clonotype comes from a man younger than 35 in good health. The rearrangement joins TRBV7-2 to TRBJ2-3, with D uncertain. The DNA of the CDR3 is TGTGCCAGCAGCTTAGCCTTAGTAGGTACAGATACGCAGTATTTT. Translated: CASSLALVGTDTQYF. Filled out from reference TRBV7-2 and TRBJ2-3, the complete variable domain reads GAGVSQSPSNKVTEKGKDVELRCDPISGHTALYWYRQSLGQGLEFLIYFQGNSAPDKSGLPSDRFSAERTGGSVSTLTIQRTQQEDSAVYLCASSLALVGTDTQYFGPGTRLTVL.